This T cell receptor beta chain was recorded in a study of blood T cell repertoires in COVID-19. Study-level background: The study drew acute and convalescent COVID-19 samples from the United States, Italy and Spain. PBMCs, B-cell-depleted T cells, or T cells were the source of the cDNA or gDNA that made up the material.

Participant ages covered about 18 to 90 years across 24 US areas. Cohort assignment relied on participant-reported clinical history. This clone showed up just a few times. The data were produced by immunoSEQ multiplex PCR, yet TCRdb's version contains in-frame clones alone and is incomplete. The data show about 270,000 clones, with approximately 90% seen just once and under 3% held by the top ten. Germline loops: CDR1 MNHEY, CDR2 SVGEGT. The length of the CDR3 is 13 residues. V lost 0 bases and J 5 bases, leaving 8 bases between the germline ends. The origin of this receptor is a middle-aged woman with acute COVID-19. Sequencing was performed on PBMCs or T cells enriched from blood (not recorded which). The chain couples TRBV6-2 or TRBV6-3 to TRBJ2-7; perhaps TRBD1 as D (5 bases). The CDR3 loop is CASSYSQGHEQYF. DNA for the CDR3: TGTGCCAGCAGTTACTCCCAGGGTCACGAGCAGTACTTC.